This is a list of T cell receptor beta chains from one sample in a study of cytomegalovirus exposure and HLA in healthy donors. Here immunoSEQ multiplex PCR was the method, and the copy in TCRdb shows in-frame clones only, minus some. Among 90,000 or so clones listed, about 79% were seen once. Sequenced input: PBMCs. Receptors were obtained from a female donor in good health and CMV-seronegative. Both conserved end residues are part of each CDR3.

length: 16
J: TRBJ1-1
V: TRBV4-1
CDR3: CASSQSPGQLNTEAFF

length: 15
J: TRBJ1-1
V: TRBV15
CDR3: CATSPPGKGGTEAFF

length: 16
J: TRBJ1-5
V: TRBV27
CDR3: CASSPLPRQRNQPQHF

length: 12
J: TRBJ1-2
V: TRBV19
CDR3: CATSGGYYGYTF

length: 14
J: TRBJ2-2
V: TRBV9
CDR3: CASRTGVVAGELFF

length: 16
J: TRBJ2-3
V: TRBV6-6
CDR3: CASSYSRLFRTDTQYF

length: 19
J: TRBJ2-7
V: TRBV28
CDR3: CASSPAGLAGGPSPYEQYF

length: 12
J: TRBJ2-7
V: TRBV10-3
CDR3: CAISESTLEQYF

length: 14
J: TRBJ2-5
V: TRBV4-2
CDR3: CASSQGLGGETQYF

length: 13
J: TRBJ2-7
V: TRBV6-5
CDR3: CASSYSQSGKQYF

length: 14
J: TRBJ1-6
V: TRBV5-1
CDR3: CASSVGQAGSPLHF

length: 13
J: TRBJ1-1
V: TRBV11-2
CDR3: CASSLEGREIAFF

length: 17
J: TRBJ2-3
V: TRBV5-1
CDR3: CASSFSVGGSRPDTQYF

length: 13
J: TRBJ1-1
V: TRBV29-1
CDR3: CSVDRGVNTEAFF

length: 15
J: TRBJ1-5
V: TRBV14
CDR3: CASSQVGAKDQPQHF

length: 17
J: TRBJ1-3
V: TRBV2
CDR3: CASSGTGGPISGNTIYF

length: 16
J: TRBJ2-1
V: TRBV10-3
CDR3: CAISESSQGGWKEQFF

length: 15
J: TRBJ1-1
V: TRBV6-5
CDR3: CASSYSRTAITEAFF

length: 17
J: TRBJ2-2
V: TRBV15
CDR3: CATSRETGTGNTGELFF

length: 13
J: TRBJ1-2
V: TRBV6-1
CDR3: CASSLDREYGYTF

length: 14
J: TRBJ1-2
V: TRBV29-1
CDR3: CSVPEPGDNYGYTF

length: 14
J: TRBJ1-1
V: TRBV6-5
CDR3: CASKPGTVNTEAFF

length: 11
J: TRBJ2-1
V: TRBV7-3
CDR3: CASSEQGEQFF